This TCR beta chain was captured in a study of T cell responses to AZD1222 COVID-19 vaccine (dated by TCRdb to the early 2020s). As for the study more broadly: AZD1222 recipients given second doses at about 4 weeks or at about 12 weeks were pooled, since spike-specific TCR depth and breadth were not found to differ between the two schedules. TCR sequencing covered 233 trial participants: 207 given two doses of AZD1222 and around 25 given two doses of MenACWY control vaccine. Trial participants were enrolled into age subgroups of 18-55, 56-69 and 70-plus years, which contained about 150, 28 and 57 TCR-sequenced participants, respectively.

Of note for this clone: Its antigen remains undetermined. No much larger clone exists at a distance of one base, and base qualities are not known.

The label giving this sample's time point can be read as: baseline before first vaccination. Vaccinee samples came from UK trials COV001 and COV002, including a single-blind randomized controlled phase 2/3 trial of AZD1222 (ChAdOx1 nCoV-19) in healthy adults. For TCRbeta chain sequencing, PBMC samples were collected from trial participants at day 0 and at day 28 after the second dose. The CDR3 regions of human TCRbeta chains were analyzed by immunosequencing. The study's processing was this. TCRs in the repertoires were matched against a reference library of SARS-CoV-2-specific TCRs that had been generated with the MIRA antigen-specificity platform. Breadth was defined as the fraction of unique TCRs that were SARS-CoV-2-associated, and depth was defined as the fraction of total T cells that were SARS-CoV-2-associated. Using the MIRA data, each spike-specific TCR was mapped to the spike region that the TCR reacts to and placed in a CD4 or CD8 class. Log10-transformed breadth and depth values were compared by one-way ANOVA with Sidak's multiple comparisons tests. Drawn from immuneACCESS, this table holds only the in-frame rearrangements with V and J called that TCRdb kept. Clones are partly lost; checked studies trace under half to an unresolved V gene and leave the rest unexplained. V, J and clone size were drawn from that table, and D and trimming were deduced from the DNA. The table for this sample lists 95,000 to 100,000 clones; around 83% of them were counted only once. 1.2% to 1.5% of the sample lies in the top ten.

Study-wide findings and limitations: Because no day 14 peak-response samples were available, the repertoires could be characterized only after the peak T cell response. The vaccine-associated CD4 TCRs covered the entire spike protein, and the dominant responses fell in regions 160-218 and 743-854. In the small 56-69-year group, the increase in depth fell short of significance, most likely because of low power. A significant rise in spike-specific TCR breadth and depth was observed after two AZD1222 doses relative to day 0 and relative to MenACWY recipients. Reportedly, almost half of the unique spike-specific TCRs recognized epitopes lying outside the regions that are mutated in the B.1.351 and B.1.1.7 variants. Only a handful of AZD1222 recipients were SARS-CoV-2 seropositive at baseline, limiting conclusions about previously exposed vaccinees. Participants were mostly white British, with more females than males. The authors suggested clonal diversity may have been underestimated.

This clonotype was sampled from an adult in good health. The material sequenced was peripheral blood, taken on day 0 of AZD1222 vaccination.

CDR3 protein: CAWSVQPQYGYTF. The nucleotide sequence reads TGTGCCTGGAGTGTACAACCTCAGTATGGCTACACCTTC. The rearrangement joined TRBV30 to TRBJ1-2; no D gene call is confident. Including cysteine and phenylalanine, the CDR3 has 13 amino acids. Only CDR3 DNA is held: 39 bases, read in frame from base 1. Relative to germline, V is 0 bases shorter and J is 5 bases shorter, with 10 bases between their ends. CDR1 and CDR2 are read off the germline V gene (reference sequence) as GTSNPN and SVGIG.